The 27 T cell receptor beta chains given below trace back to one sample, sequenced in a study of blood T cells in healthy people across ages. Combining a sample-barcoded 5' primer with a J-beta primer mix, a second PCR ran for about 6 to 11 cycles. In TCRdb, the 5' RACE reads were re-called with MiXCR into one record per CDR3 protein. The table records 730,000 or so distinct CDR3 sequences, 35% to 50% of them present only once. Sequenced input: blood. The receptors were sampled from an older man in good health.

The chain joins TRBV6-2 or TRBV6-3 to TRBJ2-3; D remains ambiguous. This CDR3 has 11 residues. Looked up from germline, CDR1 is MNHEY and CDR2 is SVGEGT. Trimming left V 7 bases short and J 6 bases short, with 8 bases between. CDR3 sequence: CASTEVDTQYF. In nucleotides, the CDR3 is TGTGCCAGCACCGAGGTTGATACGCAGTATTTT.

This clonotype was seen a few times. This chain links TRBV5-5 with TRBJ2-6; 11 positions match TRBD2. CDR3 length equals 17 residues. Trimming removed 4 bases from V and 0 bases from J; junction bases left unmatched: 3. Germline V CDR1 and CDR2: SGHKS, YYEKEE (reference sequence). The chain's CDR3 is CASSLLAGVSGANVLTF. CDR3 nucleotides: TGTGCCAGCAGCCTACTAGCGGGGGTCTCTGGGGCCAACGTCCTGACTTTC. The full variable domain, its missing parts supplied by reference TRBV5-5 and TRBJ2-6, is DAGVTQSPTHLIKTRGQQVTLRCSPISGHKSVSWYQQVLGQGPQFIFQYYEKEERGRGNFPDRFSARQFPNYSSELNVNALLLGDSALYLCASSLLAGVSGANVLTFGAGSRLTVL.

V is TRBV27 and J is TRBJ2-3; TRBD2 aligns across 9 bases. This CDR3 has 15 residues. Germline V gene data show CDR1 as MNHEY and CDR2 as SMNVEV (reference sequence). With V trimmed by 2 bases and J by 4 bases, 4 bases remained unmatched. In nucleotides, the CDR3 is TGTGCCAGCAGTTTAGGTAGCGGGAGACCAGATACGCAGTATTTT. Its protein product is CASSLGSGRPDTQYF.

The chain has TRBV27 and TRBJ2-7; tentatively, D is TRBD1 or TRBD2 (5 bases each). Deletions cut 2 bases from V and 7 bases from J, with 21 bases between. The germline V gene encodes CDR1 MNHEY and CDR2 SMNVEV (reference sequence). The CDR3 has 16 residues. As DNA, the CDR3 is TGTGCCAGCAGTTTAGATTGGGAAGGGACCTTTAGGGAGCAGTACTTC. Translation: CASSLDWEGTFREQYF.

The chain employs TRBV4-3 and TRBJ1-2; 7 bases are a match to TRBD1. The germline V gene encodes CDR1 LGHNA and CDR2 YSLEER. The CDR3 extends over 15 amino acids. V shed 2 bases and J 8 bases; nucleotides not matched to a gene: 11. The CDR3 sequence is CASSQTIRIRGGYTF. In DNA, the CDR3 is TGCGCCAGCAGCCAAACCATCAGGATCAGGGGGGGCTACACCTTC.

This clonotype was found a few times. V usage is TRBV6-2 or TRBV6-3 and J usage is TRBJ2-7; D gene ambiguous. The CDR3 has 13 amino acids. Germline values: CDR1 MNHEY, CDR2 SVGEGT. V lost 6 bases, J lost 2 bases, and 11 bases lay in between. The CDR3 DNA is TGTGCCAGCAGACTGGACGGAGCCTACGAGCAGTACTTC. Its protein product is CASRLDGAYEQYF.

The genes are TRBV4-2 and TRBJ2-4; 8 nucleotides match TRBD1. The CDR3 extends over 14 amino acids. Germline CDR1 and CDR2: LGHNA and YNFKEQ. V gave up 1 base and J gave up 13 bases; unmatched junction bases: 9. CDR3 sequence (DNA): TGTGCCAGCAGCCAAGCTATGACAGGGGAGAAGCAGTACTTC. As protein: CASSQAMTGEKQYF.

The chain combines TRBV7-9 with TRBJ2-1, with 8 positions matching TRBD2. This CDR3 region has 14 residues. The germline V gene has CDR1 SEHNR and CDR2 FQNEAQ (reference sequence). The ends lost 3 bases at V and 6 bases at J; junction bases unmatched: 4. Here the CDR3 reads CASSFRGGFNEQFF. In DNA form, the CDR3 reads TGTGCCAGCAGCTTCCGGGGGGGGTTCAATGAGCAGTTCTTC.

In its sample, this clonotype was seen a few times. V usage is TRBV28 and J usage is TRBJ2-1, with 13 positions matching TRBD2. CDR3 length: 17 amino acids. Germline V CDR1 and CDR2: MDHEN, SYDVKM. J was trimmed by 5 bases and V by 6 bases; bases with no gene match: 10. CDR3 coding DNA: TGTGCCAGCAGAGGAGGACTAGCGGGAGTGGGTGACAATGAGCAGTTCTTC. Translated, it gives CASRGGLAGVGDNEQFF.

A note on this clonotype: An end of the junction does not agree with germline; a read error may underlie this. The gene calls are TRBV12-3 or TRBV12-4 and TRBJ2-3; either TRBD1 or TRBD2 may fit D (5 bases each). This CDR3 has 12 amino acids. This chain's CDR3 is CASRLRGDAQYF. As DNA, the CDR3 is TGTGCCAGCAGATTAAGGGGAGATGCGCAGTATTTT.

Turning to this clonotype: Just one base apart from a much larger clone, this may be a read error. J is TRBJ2-1 and V is TRBV7-2; 8 bases are a match to TRBD2. The CDR3 totals 15 residues. Germline CDR1 is SGHTA and CDR2 is FQGNSA. V lost 5 bases, J lost 10 bases, and 13 bases stayed unmatched. The CDR3 region has the DNA TGTGCCAGCAGCCCAAGAGGGACTAGGATTAACGAGCAGTTCTTC. This translates into CASSPRGTRINEQFF.

This clonotype was observed a few times. The V gene is TRBV7-8, the J gene TRBJ1-1; D unclear. The CDR3 runs 15 residues. Germline CDR1 SGHVS, CDR2 FQNEAQ. Between the trimmed V and J ends, which lost 0 bases and 4 bases, there was a span of 12 bases. In DNA, the CDR3 is TGTGCCAGCAGCTTAGCCGCCGGGTTGGTCACTGAAGCTTTCTTT. It is translated as CASSLAAGLVTEAFF.

With regard to this clonotype: A much larger clone is a single base away; this may be a read error. The chain links TRBV4-2 to TRBJ2-6, with 7 bases matching TRBD1. Germline V gene data show CDR1 as LGHNA and CDR2 as YNFKEQ. V trimming: 8 bases; J trimming: 0 bases; junction bases outside the gene matches: 13. The CDR3 runs 18 residues. The CDR3: CASGPGTVNPSGANVLTF. DNA for the CDR3: TGTGCCAGCGGCCCCGGGACAGTCAATCCCTCTGGGGCCAACGTCCTGACTTTC.

Points on this clonotype: It may be a read error: a sequence one base away is much more abundant. The chain links TRBV7-2 to TRBJ1-4, with 11 positions matching TRBD1. Looked up from germline, CDR1 is SGHTA and CDR2 is FQGNSA. The CDR3 loop spans 13 amino acids. Here the CDR3 DNA reads TGTGCCTGCAGACGGGACAGGGGGGAAAAACTGTTTTTT. It codes for CACRRDRGEKLFF. The full variable domain, in which reference TRBV7-2 and TRBJ1-4 provide the parts outside the CDR3, is GAGVSQSPSNKVTEKGKDVELRCDPISGHTALYWYRQSLGQGLEFLIYFQGNSAPDKSGLPSDRFSAERTGGSVSTLTIQRTQQEDSAVYLCACRRDRGEKLFFGSGTQLSVL.

V is TRBV20-1 and J is TRBJ1-2; 11 bases fit TRBD1. CDR3 length equals 16 residues. The trim removed 1 base at V and 9 bases at J, leaving 13 bases unmatched. CDR1 and CDR2 (germline): DFQATT, SNEGSKA (reference sequence). The CDR3 is CSARAFTGQGARSYTF. The DNA of the CDR3 is TGCAGTGCTAGAGCCTTTACTGGACAGGGGGCGAGGAGCTACACCTTC.

At least ten counts were recorded for this clonotype. CDR3 sequence reads: CASGEAGDTGELFF. For the CDR3, the DNA is TGTGCCAGCGGTGAAGCGGGGGACACCGGGGAGCTGTTTTTT. V usage is TRBV7-2 and J usage is TRBJ2-2; TRBD2 agrees at 8 bases. The CDR3 runs 14 residues. Per germline, CDR1 SGHTA and CDR2 FQGNSA. V trimming: 8 bases; J trimming: 3 bases; junction bases outside the gene matches: 5.

This clonotype has a handful of counts. V is TRBV28 and J is TRBJ2-7; possibly TRBD1 for D (6 bases). V lost 6 bases, J lost 2 bases, and 17 bases lay in between. The CDR3 consists of 15 residues. Germline V lookup: CDR1 MDHEN, CDR2 SYDVKM. DNA for the CDR3: TGTGCCAGCAGACCAACCGGGACATTTGCCTACGAGCAGTACTTC. It yields the protein CASRPTGTFAYEQYF.

The genes are TRBV6-1 and TRBJ2-1, with TRBD2 matching 11 bases. The CDR3 totals 15 residues. Germline V gene sequence: CDR1 MNHNS, CDR2 SASEGT. V was pared by 4 bases and J by 10 bases, with 9 bases of the junction left unmatched. The CDR3 nucleotides read TGTGCCAGCAGTGCAGTAGCGGGGGGGCTGAACGAGCAGTTCTTC. Translation gives CASSAVAGGLNEQFF.

The table lists this clonotype with a count of one. The chain recombines TRBV2 with TRBJ2-3; D is perhaps TRBD1 (6 bases). The germline CDR1 and CDR2 sequences are SNHLY and FYNNEI. V lost 8 bases and J lost 4, with 13 bases in between. The CDR3 contains 13 residues. The chain's CDR3 is CASVQGRADTQYF. The DNA of the CDR3 is TGTGCCAGCGTGCAGGGGCGCGCAGATACGCAGTATTTT.

This clonotype was detected once. The V call is TRBV12-3 or TRBV12-4, the J call TRBJ1-5; no firm D call. Trimming stripped 4 bases from V and 1 base from J, with 5 bases between. The CDR3 covers 13 residues. The CDR3 sequence: CASSSQSNQPQHF. The CDR3 DNA reads as TGTGCCAGCAGTTCACAAAGCAATCAGCCCCAGCATTTT.

This chain links TRBV18 with TRBJ1-1; the D is unclear. The CDR3 contains 13 residues. Germline V gives CDR1 KGHSH, CDR2 LQKENI. The ends were cut back, 8 bases at V and 1 base at J, with 11 bases in the middle. For the CDR3, the DNA is TGTGCCAGCACGCCGACACGGAACACTGAAGCTTTCTTT. This sequence encodes CASTPTRNTEAFF.

This clonotype was picked up a small number of times. The V call is TRBV6-1, the J call TRBJ2-5; D is possibly TRBD1 or TRBD2 (5 bases each). Germline V CDR1 and CDR2: MNHNS, SASEGT. With 0 bases removed from V and 5 bases from J, the gap between germline ends came to 13 bases. This CDR3 contains 15 residues. This CDR3 reads CASSEALGPLETQYF. In DNA, the CDR3 is TGTGCCAGCAGTGAAGCGTTGGGACCACTTGAGACCCAGTACTTC.

This chain joins TRBV6-6 and TRBJ1-1, with a tentative D call TRBD1 (5 bases). The ends were cut back, 4 bases at V and 2 bases at J, with 20 bases in the middle. The CDR3 is 17 residues long. The V gene's germline CDR1 is MNHNY and CDR2 SVGAGI (reference sequence). CDR3 DNA: TGTGCCAGCAGTTCGGGGCAGGCCGGACCGGGTAACACTGAAGCTTTCTTT. This encodes CASSSGQAGPGNTEAFF.

The V call is TRBV5-5, the J call TRBJ1-4; TRBD1 is a possible D gene (5 bases). Trimming cost V 6 bases and J 0 bases, with 12 bases left between them. From germline, CDR1 is SGHKS and CDR2 YYEKEE (reference sequence). There are 15 residues in the CDR3. The CDR3 DNA follows: TGTGCCAGCACCTCCAGGGTTGCAACTAATGAAAAACTGTTTTTT. Translated: CASTSRVATNEKLFF.

This chain joins TRBV20-1 and TRBJ1-5, with D possibly matching TRBD1 (6 bases). This CDR3 comprises 14 residues. Germline CDR1 DFQATT, CDR2 SNEGSKA (reference sequence). Trimming took 3 bases from V and 3 from J, leaving 12 bases between them. The CDR3 DNA reads as TGCAGTGCTAGCGTGGACAGTTTCAATCAGCCCCAGCATTTT. This sequence encodes CSASVDSFNQPQHF.

The chain is built from TRBV12-3 or TRBV12-4 and TRBJ1-6; D not resolved. The V gene lost 3 bases and the J gene lost 10 bases, with 13 bases spanning the gap. The CDR3 is 14 residues long. CDR3 DNA sequence: TGTGCCAGCAGTTTGCCTCGCCCCGGGTCACCCCTCCACTTT. Amino acids: CASSLPRPGSPLHF.

This clonotype is a singleton in its sample. This chain connects TRBV24-1 to TRBJ2-1; D is undetermined. Germline CDR1 reads KGHDR; CDR2 reads SFDVKD. V lost 5 bases and J lost 7, with 14 bases in between. The CDR3 runs 14 residues. CDR3 sequence reads: CATSVGLGNNEQFF. CDR3 nucleotides: TGTGCCACCAGTGTAGGGTTAGGTAATAATGAGCAGTTCTTC.